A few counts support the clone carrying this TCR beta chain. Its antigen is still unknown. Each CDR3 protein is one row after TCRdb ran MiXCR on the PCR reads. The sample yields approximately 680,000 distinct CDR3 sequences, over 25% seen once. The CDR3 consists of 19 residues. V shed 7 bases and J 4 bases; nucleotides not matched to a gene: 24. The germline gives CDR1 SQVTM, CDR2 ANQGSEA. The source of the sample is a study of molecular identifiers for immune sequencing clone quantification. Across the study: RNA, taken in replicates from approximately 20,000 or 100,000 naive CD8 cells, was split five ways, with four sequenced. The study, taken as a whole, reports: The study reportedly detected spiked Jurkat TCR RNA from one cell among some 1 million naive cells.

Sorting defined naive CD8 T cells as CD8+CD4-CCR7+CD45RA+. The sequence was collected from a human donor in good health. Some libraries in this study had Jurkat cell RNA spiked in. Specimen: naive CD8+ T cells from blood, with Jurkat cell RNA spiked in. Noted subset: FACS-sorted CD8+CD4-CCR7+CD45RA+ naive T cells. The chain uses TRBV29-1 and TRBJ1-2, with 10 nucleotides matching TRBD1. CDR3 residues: CSADSPQEPGTGAFYGYTF. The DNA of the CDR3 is TGCAGCGCAGACAGCCCTCAAGAACCCGGGACAGGGGCCTTCTATGGCTACACCTTC.